The T cell receptor (beta chain) described here comes from a study of T cells in Graves' hyperthyroidism and ophthalmopathy. Whole-study findings and limits: Prediction of ophthalmopathy progression came a median around 7.1 months pre-onset. Clonotypes that were expanded in thyroid above 0.001 mostly appeared in blood too.

This sample holds PBMCs from less than 13 ml fresh peripheral blood. Deletions cut 4 bases from V and 7 bases from J, with 11 bases between. The CDR3 spans 12 residues. Germline V gene lookup returns CDR1 SGHDT and CDR2 YYEEEE. In the case of this clonotype: Its antigen remains unknown.

The TCR beta CDR3 regions underwent amplification using RNA transcripts as the source. The TCR CDR3 was amplified in a first-round RT-PCR using the HTBI primer set. TCRdb re-called the multiplex PCR reads with MiXCR, one entry per CDR3 protein. The sample lists 400,000 to 500,000 distinct CDR3 sequences; over 12% were seen once. The sequencing input was blood. The TCR sequence derives from a man between 18 and 35 years old with Graves' ophthalmopathy. The chain carries TRBV5-6 and TRBJ1-2; D is uncertain. CDR3 sequence reads: CASSDGIPGYTF. DNA for the CDR3: TGTGCCAGCAGCGACGGGATTCCTGGCTACACCTTC.